This is a list of T cell receptor beta chains from one sample in a study of long-term antiretroviral therapy in people with HIV. Assay: immunoSEQ multiplex PCR; the TCRdb copy retains only in-frame clones and omits some. The sample has about 35,000 clones; 60% to 75% are singletons. Material: unsorted PBMCs, obtained 3 years after starting antiretroviral therapy. These receptor sequences come from a man over 45 with HIV. Both conserved end residues are part of each CDR3. Not every row has a clone size; where given, it reads once, few, many or a size class.

J gene,V gene,clone size,CDR3 protein
TRBJ1-6,TRBV5-1,.,CASSTTNSPLHF
TRBJ2-3,TRBV10-3,.,CAISESIGGGRTDTQYF
TRBJ2-5,TRBV5-1,.,CASSPQGVQETQYF
TRBJ1-3,TRBV21-1,.,CASRSGGGGDSGNTIYF
TRBJ2-1,TRBV5-1,.,CASRTGGTGEQFF
TRBJ2-5,TRBV6-6,once,CATAGGQETQYF
TRBJ1-1,TRBV7-2,.,CASSLLGTEAFF
TRBJ2-5,TRBV29-1,.,CSVEGSSGRYQETQYF
TRBJ2-1,TRBV7-2,.,CASGRDRVNEQFF
TRBJ2-1,TRBV11-3,.,CASSLRLAPNEQFF
TRBJ1-2,TRBV6-5,.,CASSYAGGYGYTF
TRBJ2-4,TRBV7-9,.,CASSSGLAKNIQYF
TRBJ2-2,TRBV5-1,.,CASSRQTGENTGELFF
TRBJ2-1,TRBV6-6,.,CASSYTDEQFF
TRBJ1-2,TRBV18,.,CASSPRTDLNYGYTF
TRBJ1-5,TRBV5-1,.,CASSGEGSPLEAQHF
TRBJ2-4,TRBV2,.,CASKDQVAKNIQYF
TRBJ1-5,TRBV29-1,.,CSVVGNSNQPQHF
TRBJ2-3,TRBV30,.,CAWSKGAGGTDTQYF
TRBJ2-3,TRBV19,.,CASTDQGVGTDTQYF
TRBJ1-2,TRBV7-2,.,CASSLLRTQGGYTF
TRBJ2-3,TRBV27,.,CASGTDTQYF
TRBJ2-3,TRBV7-2,.,CASSRTSGSVDTQYF
TRBJ1-3,TRBV15,few,CATSGAGTGNTIYF
TRBJ1-1,TRBV19,few,CASMGERGAFF
TRBJ2-7,TRBV28,.,CASSLPGSPVSYEQYF
TRBJ2-7,TRBV9,.,CASSVRPGYEQYF
TRBJ1-2,TRBV19,.,CASTTENYGYTF
TRBJ2-2,TRBV11-2,few,CASSFSNTGELFF
TRBJ2-2,TRBV27,few,CASSPGVDGELFF
TRBJ2-3,TRBV27,.,CASNPIDGHTQYF
TRBJ2-7,TRBV28,.,CASSGAWTSGSIYEQYF
TRBJ1-5,TRBV7-2,.,CASSFNRDQPQHF
TRBJ2-3,TRBV5-5,.,CASSIPTGASTDTQYF
TRBJ2-2,TRBV5-6,.,CASSPGAGGTGELFF
TRBJ1-4,TRBV7-9,.,CASSFLSGGNEKLFF
TRBJ2-3,TRBV7-9,.,CASSPRGARGKDTQYF
TRBJ2-7,TRBV15,few,CATSRDRGGPRGRAFF
TRBJ2-5,TRBV6-1,.,CASSLTGETQYF
TRBJ2-2,TRBV7-9,.,CASSLQGSGGRNTGELFF
TRBJ2-6,TRBV5-1,.,CASSLQGGANVLTF
TRBJ2-1,TRBV11-3,.,CASSPQRGHEQFF
TRBJ2-7,TRBV18,few,CASSQGQGYEQYF
TRBJ2-5,TRBV5-1,.,CASSLGVPRIQETQYF
TRBJ1-2,TRBV19,.,CASSPGFGYGYTF
TRBJ1-4,TRBV6-5,.,CASREGVGGTEKLFF
TRBJ2-7,TRBV5-6,once,CASRRHRFEQYF
TRBJ2-3,TRBV2,.,CASSAGLDTDTQYF
TRBJ1-6,TRBV10-3,.,CAISSDRNSPLHF
TRBJ2-7,TRBV11-2,.,CASSLGLDHEQYF
TRBJ2-1,TRBV7-9,.,CASSPMELAGANNEQFF
TRBJ2-7,TRBV28,.,CASSLPGMPLSYEQYF
TRBJ2-3,TRBV7-3,.,CASSLTGGTTTQYF
TRBJ2-1,TRBV7-9,.,CASSLARTDRGYEQFF
TRBJ1-5,TRBV28,.,CASRANNQPQHF
TRBJ2-7,TRBV2,.,CASSRQGDYEQYF
TRBJ1-2,TRBV13,.,CASSSEGRNYGYTF
TRBJ2-3,TRBV14,.,CASSQGLAGDTQYF
TRBJ2-1,TRBV7-2,.,CASSLVASRSYNEQFF